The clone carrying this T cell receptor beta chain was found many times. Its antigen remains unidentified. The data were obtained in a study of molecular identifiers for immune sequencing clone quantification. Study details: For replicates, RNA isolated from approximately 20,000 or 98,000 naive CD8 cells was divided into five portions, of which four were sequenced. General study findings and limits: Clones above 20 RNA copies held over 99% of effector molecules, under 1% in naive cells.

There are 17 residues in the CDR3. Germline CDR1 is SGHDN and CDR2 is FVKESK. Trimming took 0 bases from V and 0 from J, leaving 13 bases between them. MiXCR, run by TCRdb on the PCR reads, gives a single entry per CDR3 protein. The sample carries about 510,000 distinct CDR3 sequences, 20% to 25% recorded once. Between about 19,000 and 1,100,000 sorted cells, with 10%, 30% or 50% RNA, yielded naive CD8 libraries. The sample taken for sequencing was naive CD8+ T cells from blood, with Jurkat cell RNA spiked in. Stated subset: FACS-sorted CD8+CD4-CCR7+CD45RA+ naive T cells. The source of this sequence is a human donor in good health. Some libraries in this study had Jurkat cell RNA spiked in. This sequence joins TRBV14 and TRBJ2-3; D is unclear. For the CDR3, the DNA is TGTGCCAGCAGCCAAGATGACCTGACGTCCAGCACAGATACGCAGTATTTT. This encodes CASSQDDLTSSTDTQYF.